This T cell receptor beta chain derives from a study of identifying expanded T cells in peripheral blood. The study, taken as a whole, reports: Roughly two-week clone count variance significantly increased as total template count grew. Technical replicates showed roughly 1.2 changed clones; roughly two weeks approximately 16; four weeks 19.

Healthy donors had no documented immune events, such as infections, while sampled. A word on this clone: The antigen remains undetermined.

Repertoires were generated with immunoSEQ multiplex PCR, while TCRdb's copy carries only in-frame clones and drops some. The data show some 99,000 clones, roughly nine tenths seen once. This receptor was taken from a person aged 18-70 years in good health. What was sequenced was blood.

The CDR3 DNA reads TGCAGCGTGGGGCCGGCAGAGGAGAATCAGCCCCAGCATTTT. Translation gives CSVGPAEENQPQHF. The rearrangement links TRBV29-1 to TRBJ1-5; perhaps TRBD1 as D (5 bases). CDR3 length equals 14 residues. Per the germline V gene, CDR1 is SQVTM and CDR2 is ANQGSEA. Trimming removed 6 bases at V and 4 bases at J, with 16 bases between.